Listed below are T cell receptor beta chains from one sample, sequenced in a study of CD8+ T cells in alopecia areata. Profiling relied on immunoSEQ multiplex PCR, and the TCRdb table lists in-frame clones only, not all of them. This sample has around 97,000 clones, with approximately 90% found just once. The sequences come from CD8+ T cells sorted from blood, collected between weeks 30 and 35, from a patient treated with tofacitinib. These receptors originate from a human donor with alopecia areata. Both conserved end residues are part of each CDR3. The D gene is left open where the match is weak. Size values are once, few and many counts, or a class for expanded clones, and some rows have none.

D gene	J gene	clone size	V gene	CDR3 DNA	CDR3 protein
TRBD1	TRBJ1-5	-	TRBV2	TGTGCCAGCCATGACAGGGGGCTGACTCAGCCCCAGCATTTT	CASHDRGLTQPQHF
TRBD2	TRBJ2-7	-	TRBV9	TGTGCCAGCAGCGTAGAAGGGACTAGCGACGAGCAGTACTTC	CASSVEGTSDEQYF
TRBD2	TRBJ2-3	-	TRBV27	TGTGCCAGCAGTTTAGCACTAGCGGGAGCGCCAATAAATACGCAGTATTTT	CASSLALAGAPINTQYF
-	TRBJ2-1	-	TRBV5-5	TGTGCCAGCAGCAGAAAAACCGGGCCCGGTGAGGAGCAGTTCTTC	CASSRKTGPGEEQFF
TRBD1	TRBJ2-7	-	TRBV11-1	TGTGCCAGCAGCTTGGGGACAGGGGGATTCTACGAGCAGTACTTC	CASSLGTGGFYEQYF
-	TRBJ1-5	-	TRBV19	TGTGCCAGTAGTATCGGGCAGGGCCTCCTCGGACTCCAGGTACAGCCCCAGCATTTT	CASSIGQGLLGLQVQPQHF
-	TRBJ2-7	-	TRBV4-1	TGCGCCAGCAGGCAGTCGGGGACTTCCGTCTACGAGCAGTACTTC	CASRQSGTSVYEQYF
-	TRBJ1-1	-	TRBV27	TGTGCCAGCAGTCCCCTCGACAGACTAGGTGAAGCTTTCTTT	CASSPLDRLGEAFF
-	TRBJ2-7	-	TRBV6-6	TGTGCCAGCAGTTACTCAAGCTCCTTCTCCTACGAGCAGTACTTC	CASSYSSSFSYEQYF
-	TRBJ2-5	few	TRBV27	TGTGCCAGCAGTACAGAATCCCAAGAGACCCAGTACTTC	CASSTESQETQYF
-	TRBJ2-5	-	TRBV6-4	TGTGCCCACACCCCGTTCCAAGAGACCCAGTACTTC	CAHTPFQETQYF
-	TRBJ2-2	few	TRBV5-1	TGCGCCAGCAGTGACGGGGGTAAAGGCACCGGGGAGCTGTTTTTT	CASSDGGKGTGELFF
TRBD2	TRBJ2-1	-	TRBV27	TGTGCCAGCAGTTTAAGCGGGAACTACAATGAGCAGTTCTTC	CASSLSGNYNEQFF
-	TRBJ1-5	-	TRBV2	TGTGCCAGCAGTGGTTACAGGGGCAATCAGCCCCAGCATTTT	CASSGYRGNQPQHF
-	TRBJ1-1	-	TRBV14	TGTGCCAGCAGCCAACGCAGCGGGGTGGCTGAAGCTTTCTTT	CASSQRSGVAEAFF
-	TRBJ2-5	-	TRBV4-2	TGTGCCAGCAGCCAAGATCCTACACCGACTAGTCAAGAGACCCAGTACTTC	CASSQDPTPTSQETQYF
-	TRBJ2-1	-	TRBV15	TGTGCCACCAGCAGTCACCCCCTTCGTGACCAGTTCTTC	CATSSHPLRDQFF
-	TRBJ2-5	-	TRBV7-8	TGTGCCAGCAGCTTAGAGGAGGAGGGGGCGCTTGAAGAGACCCAGTACTTC	CASSLEEEGALEETQYF